The 6 T cell receptor beta chains below all came from one sample that was sequenced in a study of graft-versus-host responses after intestinal transplantation. Repertoires were generated with immunoSEQ multiplex PCR, while TCRdb's copy carries only in-frame clones and drops some. The sample includes roughly 43,000 clones, over 85% of them seen just once. Sample: PBMCs, taken about 350 days after intestinal transplant. The receptors were sampled from a human patient who received an intestinal transplant, so some T cells may come from the graft donor.

The chain joins TRBV14 to TRBJ2-7; D uncertain. Germline loops: CDR1 SGHDN, CDR2 FVKESK. This CDR3 spans 12 amino acids. The V end lost 0 bases, the J end lost 4 bases, and 4 bases lay between the germline ends. CDR3 protein: CASSQDFYEQYF. For the CDR3, the DNA is TGTGCCAGCAGCCAAGACTTTTACGAGCAGTACTTC.

The chain uses TRBV14 and TRBJ2-7, with D maybe TRBD2 (7 bases). The germline V gene encodes CDR1 SGHDN and CDR2 FVKESK. The CDR3 loop spans 14 amino acids. The germline V and J ends were trimmed by 1 base and 6 bases, with 13 bases remaining between them. CDR3 DNA: TGTGCCAGCAGCCAAGTCGGGGGGCCGGGCGAGCAGTACTTC. Protein sequence: CASSQVGGPGEQYF.

The chain uses TRBV25-1 and TRBJ2-5; 9 bases are shared with TRBD1. Germline trimming cut 5 bases from V and 5 bases from J; bases unmatched to any gene: 6. CDR1 is MGHDK, CDR2 SYGVNS, per germline. The CDR3 runs 14 residues. DNA for the CDR3: TGTGCCAGCAGTACGGGACAGGGCCCCGAGACCCAGTACTTC. Its protein is CASSTGQGPETQYF. Full variable domain (outside the CDR3, taken from reference TRBV25-1 and TRBJ2-5): EADIYQTPRYLVIGTGKKITLECSQTMGHDKMYWYQQDPGMELHLIHYSYGVNSTEKGDLSSESTVSRIRTEHFPLTLESARPSHTSQYLCASSTGQGPETQYFGPGTRLLVL.

This chain connects TRBV6-1 to TRBJ2-2; a possible D gene is TRBD1 (6 bases). Germline CDR1 MNHNS, CDR2 SASEGT. The CDR3 runs 14 residues. V gave up 6 bases and J gave up 3 bases, with 11 bases separating them. CDR3 bases: TGTGCCAGCAGGGGGACATACCACACCGGGGAGCTGTTTTTT. Translated, it gives CASRGTYHTGELFF.

The rearrangement links TRBV5-4 to TRBJ2-7; 8 nucleotides agree with TRBD2. Germline trimming cut 2 bases from V and 3 bases from J; bases unmatched to any gene: 7. The CDR3 is 15 amino acids. Germline V gene sequence: CDR1 SGHNT, CDR2 YYREEE (reference sequence). The CDR3 DNA reads as TGTGCCAGCAGCTTCATACTAGCGGAGGACTACGAGCAGTACTTC. Translating it yields CASSFILAEDYEQYF.

This chain uses TRBV19 with TRBJ2-2; D may be TRBD2 (5 bases). The CDR3 extends over 12 amino acids. Germline CDR1 LNHDA, CDR2 SQIVND (reference sequence). V dropped 8 bases and J dropped 4 bases, with 8 bases sitting between them. CDR3 region: CASGRGTGELFF. The DNA for the CDR3 is TGTGCCAGTGGTCGGGGCACCGGGGAGCTGTTTTTT.